Below are 3 T cell receptor beta chains sequenced from a single sample in a study of blood T cell repertoires in COVID-19. Profiled with immunoSEQ multiplex PCR; TCRdb holds only in-frame clones, not every one. The sample has 170,000 or so clones; 80% to 85% are singletons. The sequenced material came from peripheral blood. The receptor set was obtained from a woman aged 70-85 years with COVID-19, enrolled during active disease.

The rearrangement joins TRBV5-1 to TRBJ2-1; 8 nucleotides align to TRBD2. This CDR3 comprises 15 residues. Losses at the gene ends were 3 bases for V and 4 bases for J; bases not matched to a gene: 6. Per germline, CDR1 SGHRS and CDR2 YFSETQ. CDR3 in DNA: TGCGCCAGCAGCTATATAGCGGGATCATACAATGAGCAGTTCTTC. Protein sequence: CASSYIAGSYNEQFF.

The chain has TRBV7-2 and TRBJ2-3; 9 nucleotides align to TRBD2. The V segment lost 2 bases and the J segment 5 bases; nucleotides outside the gene matches: 8. The CDR3 runs to 16 residues. Germline V gene lookup returns CDR1 SGHTA and CDR2 FQGNSA. The CDR3 protein is CASSLHPAGGGDTQYF. As DNA, the CDR3 is TGTGCCAGCAGCTTACATCCAGCGGGAGGAGGAGATACGCAGTATTTT.

The CDR3 coding sequence is TGTGCCAGCTCACCGAGGGAGGACACTGAAGCTTTCTTT. It is translated as CASSPREDTEAFF. The V and J genes are TRBV18 and TRBJ1-1; D unresolved. Trimming stripped 3 bases from V and 3 bases from J, with 8 bases between. Per germline, CDR1 KGHSH and CDR2 LQKENI. This CDR3 is built from 13 residues. The full variable domain, with the rest looked up from reference TRBV18 and TRBJ1-1, is NAGVMQNPRHLVRRRGQEARLRCSPMKGHSHVYWYRQLPEEGLKFMVYLQKENIIDESGMPKERFSAEFPKEGPSILRIQQVVRGDSAAYFCASSPREDTEAFFGQGTRLTVV.